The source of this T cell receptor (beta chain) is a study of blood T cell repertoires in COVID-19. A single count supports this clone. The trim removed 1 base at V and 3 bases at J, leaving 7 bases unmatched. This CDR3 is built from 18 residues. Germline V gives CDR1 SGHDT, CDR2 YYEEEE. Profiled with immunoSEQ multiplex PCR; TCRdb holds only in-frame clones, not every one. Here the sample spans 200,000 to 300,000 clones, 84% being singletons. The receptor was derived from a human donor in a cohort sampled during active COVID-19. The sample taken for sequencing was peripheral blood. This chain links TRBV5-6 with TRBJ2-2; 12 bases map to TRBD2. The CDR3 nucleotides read TGTGCCAGCAGCTTGTTGTCCCTAGCGGGGGGGTACACCGGGGAGCTGTTTTTT. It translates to CASSLLSLAGGYTGELFF.